This T cell receptor (beta chain) appears in the sequencing data of a study of regulatory T cells in long-lasting Graves disease. CDR3 length: 12 amino acids. V was clipped by 6 bases and J by 13 bases, with 13 bases between them. This clonotype has ten or more counts. Time point reported: persistent/refractory GD, antithyroid drugs over 5 years with positive TRAb. PBMC RNA was the source of the TCR library. Arm-PCR of CDR3 regions and iRepertoire HTBI primers were used to build TCR beta libraries. TCRdb processed the multiplex PCR reads anew with MiXCR; each CDR3 protein has one entry. In the table there are hundreds of thousands of distinct CDR3 sequences, approximately 22% of which are singletons.

The chain employs TRBV12-3 or TRBV12-4 and TRBJ1-6; D call uncertain. The sample was peripheral blood mononuclear cells (PBMCs), taken when the disease was refractory, from a patient treated with antithyroid drugs. The sequence was collected from a female donor with Graves disease. The CDR3 bases are TGTGCCAGCAGGCTTACCCTGGAGCCCCTCCACTTT. This translates into CASRLTLEPLHF.